Each of the 24 T cell receptor beta chains below was sequenced from the same sample in a study of control samples from healthy donors and cancer patients. Method: immunoSEQ multiplex PCR; TCRdb's copy keeps in-frame clones and lacks some. The repertoire holds approximately 20,000 clones, with around 84% as singletons. Sequenced: PBMCs. The origin of the receptors is a woman in her sixties or seventies with lung cancer.

The chain has TRBV19 and TRBJ2-7, with D perhaps TRBD1 (5 bases). Germline CDR1 is LNHDA and CDR2 is SQIVND (reference sequence). This CDR3 is built from 16 residues. V lost 5 bases and J 1 base, leaving 18 bases between the germline ends. The chain's CDR3 is CASSLTRTRKSYEQYF. The DNA for the CDR3 is TGTGCCAGTAGTCTCACCCGGACACGTAAATCCTACGAGCAGTACTTC.

The gene calls are TRBV19 and TRBJ1-1; the D is unclear. CDR3 length: 13 amino acids. Between the trimmed V and J ends, which lost 4 bases and 3 bases, there was a span of 9 bases. Germline V gives CDR1 LNHDA, CDR2 SQIVND (reference sequence). The CDR3 spells CASSKGRDTEAFF. The CDR3 nucleotides read TGTGCCAGTAGTAAGGGCAGAGACACTGAAGCTTTCTTT.

V is TRBV20-1 and J is TRBJ1-4; TRBD1 matches at 7 bases. The CDR3 length is 15 residues. V gave up 3 bases and J gave up 8 bases; unmatched junction bases: 12. The germline gives CDR1 DFQATT, CDR2 SNEGSKA (reference sequence). The DNA for the CDR3 is TGCAGTGCTAGTTCCACAGGGGCGGATATCGAAAAACTGTTTTTT. Protein: CSASSTGADIEKLFF.

V is TRBV3-1 (or the pseudogene TRBV3-2) and J is TRBJ2-5; 8 bases agree with TRBD2. Germline lookup yields CDR1 LGHDT and CDR2 YNNKEL (reference sequence). V gave up 4 bases and J gave up 4 bases; unmatched junction bases: 17. The length of the CDR3 is 18 residues. CDR3 nucleotide sequence: TGTGCCAGCAGCCCCTCCGTAGCGGGGAGGTCCTCCGGAGAGACCCAGTACTTC. Its translation: CASSPSVAGRSSGETQYF.

The genes are TRBV7-3 and TRBJ2-7; D possibly corresponds to TRBD1 (6 bases). Per germline, CDR1 SGHTA and CDR2 FQGTGA. The CDR3 consists of 15 residues. Trimming pared 5 bases from V and 1 base from J, leaving 15 bases between. The CDR3 DNA sequence: TGTGCCAGCAGCCCTCGGGACACTCTATCCTACGAGCAGTACTTC. Translated, it gives CASSPRDTLSYEQYF.

The chain links TRBV4-3 to TRBJ1-2; 9 bases align to TRBD1. Unmatched junction bases numbered 4, after V lost 3 bases and J lost 2 bases. Germline assignment: CDR1 LGHNA and CDR2 YSLEER. The CDR3 extends over 15 amino acids. This CDR3 is CASSQGGQGNYGYTF. In DNA, the CDR3 is TGCGCCAGCAGCCAGGGCGGACAGGGGAACTATGGCTACACCTTC.

This clone was observed a handful of times. The V and J genes are TRBV5-1 and TRBJ1-2; D remains unclear. Trimming took 0 bases from V and 5 from J, leaving 11 bases between them. Germline V gene data show CDR1 as SGHRS and CDR2 as YFSETQ. The CDR3 is 14 amino acids. CDR3 sequence (DNA): TGCGCCAGCAGCTTGGCCGCCGTGGAATATGGCTACACCTTC. As protein: CASSLAAVEYGYTF.

The sample holds one count of this clone. The chain links TRBV5-1 to TRBJ1-2; D remains unclear. Germline V CDR1 and CDR2: SGHRS, YFSETQ. V lost 0 bases and J lost 1, with 7 bases in between. The CDR3 loop spans 14 amino acids. The CDR3 is CASSLVPDNYGYTF. CDR3 DNA: TGCGCCAGCAGCTTGGTCCCGGATAACTATGGCTACACCTTC.

The gene calls are TRBV16 and TRBJ1-6, with D perhaps matching TRBD1 (6 bases). V lost 4 bases, J lost 6 bases, and 10 bases lay in between. Germline CDR1 reads KGHSY; CDR2 reads FQNENV. This CDR3 comprises 14 residues. CDR3 region: CASSPQGGNSPLHF. The CDR3 nucleotides read TGTGCCAGCAGCCCTCAAGGGGGTAATTCACCCCTCCACTTT.

This sequence joins TRBV7-8 and TRBJ2-7; D possibly corresponds to TRBD1 (5 bases). Germline lookup yields CDR1 SGHVS and CDR2 FQNEAQ. This CDR3 is 13 amino acids long. V lost 2 bases and J lost 5, with 10 bases in between. CDR3 protein: CASSLQGPHEQYF. DNA for the CDR3: TGTGCCAGCAGCTTACAGGGTCCCCACGAGCAGTACTTC.

The chain has TRBV28 and TRBJ1-2; possibly TRBD1 for D (5 bases). With 7 bases removed from V and 7 bases from J, the gap between germline ends came to 22 bases. This CDR3 comprises 15 residues. The germline V gene has CDR1 MDHEN and CDR2 SYDVKM. The CDR3 nucleotides are TGTGCCAGCACCGCCCCTGGCGGGGACGGGGTTGGCTACACCTTC. Residues: CASTAPGGDGVGYTF.

The chain recombines TRBV11-2 with TRBJ2-7; 8 nucleotides match TRBD1. J was trimmed by 2 bases and V by 0 bases; bases with no gene match: 6. Germline-derived CDR1 and CDR2 are SGHAT and FQNNGV. CDR3 length equals 16 residues. The CDR3 DNA is TGTGCCAGCAGCTTAGATCGGGGGACAGGAGCCTACGAGCAGTACTTC. This gives the protein CASSLDRGTGAYEQYF. The entire variable domain, with the rest obtained from reference TRBV11-2 and TRBJ2-7, is as follows: EAGVAQSPRYKIIEKRQSVAFWCNPISGHATLYWYQQILGQGPKLLIQFQNNGVVDDSQLPKDRFSAERLKGVDSTLKIQPAKLEDSAVYLCASSLDRGTGAYEQYFGPGTRLTVT.

With respect to this clone: Within the sample, other DNA sequences also encode this same CDR3. The V and J genes are TRBV9 and TRBJ2-5; 12 nucleotides agree with TRBD2. The J segment lost 5 bases and the V segment lost 0 bases, leaving 11 bases of the junction unmatched. CDR1 is SGDLS, CDR2 YYNGEE, per germline. This CDR3 is built from 18 residues. For the CDR3, the DNA is TGTGCCAGCAGCGTAGGGCGCCGACTAGCGGGAGAAGGTGAGACCCAGTACTTC. This gives the protein CASSVGRRLAGEGETQYF.

The chain links TRBV27 to TRBJ1-1, with D possibly matching TRBD1 (5 bases). The CDR3 totals 13 residues. V was trimmed by 3 bases and J by 4 bases, leaving 9 bases between them. The germline gives CDR1 MNHEY, CDR2 SMNVEV (reference sequence). The CDR3 region is CASSLGGPTEAFF. The DNA of the CDR3 is TGTGCCAGCAGTTTGGGGGGACCCACTGAAGCTTTCTTT.

The CDR3 sequence is CASSPLGRNEQFF. Written as DNA, the CDR3 is TGTGCCAGCAGCCCCCTGGGGCGGAATGAGCAGTTCTTC. This sequence joins TRBV5-6 and TRBJ2-1; TRBD1 might be the D (5 bases). The CDR3 length is 13 residues. Per germline, CDR1 SGHDT and CDR2 YYEEEE. The V gene lost 4 bases and the J gene lost 7 bases, with 12 bases spanning the gap.

About this clone itself: Other nucleotide sequences in the sample specify the same CDR3. The chain combines TRBV4-1 with TRBJ1-3; 8 nucleotides match TRBD1. This CDR3 has 15 amino acids. Germline loops: CDR1 MGHRA, CDR2 YSYEKL. J was trimmed by 2 bases and V by 3 bases; bases with no gene match: 3. In DNA form, the CDR3 reads TGCGCCAGCAGCCACTCGACAGGGGCTGGAAACACCATATATTTT. It codes for CASSHSTGAGNTIYF.

Only one count was recorded for this clone. V usage is TRBV5-5 and J usage is TRBJ1-5, with a weak D call TRBD1 (5 bases). Germline CDR1 is SGHKS and CDR2 is YYEKEE (reference sequence). CDR3 length: 18 residues. V was cut by 3 bases and J by 0 bases, with 19 bases left in between. CDR3 nucleotide sequence: TGTGCCAGCAGCTCCAACGTCGGCAGGGAATATAGCAATCAGCCCCAGCATTTT. This sequence encodes CASSSNVGREYSNQPQHF.

The V call is TRBV12-3 or TRBV12-4, the J call TRBJ2-1, with no clear D. V was clipped by 6 bases and J by 6 bases, with 9 bases between them. This CDR3 is 12 amino acids long. CDR3 DNA: TGTGCCAGCAGAAAGTGGGGCAATGAGCAGTTCTTC. Translation: CASRKWGNEQFF.

The chain carries TRBV11-2 and TRBJ1-6, with TRBD1 matching over 7 bases. The V segment lost 5 bases and the J segment 4 bases; nucleotides outside the gene matches: 2. Germline V gene data show CDR1 as SGHAT and CDR2 as FQNNGV. The CDR3 is made up of 14 amino acids. CDR3 sequence reads: CASSGGQYNSPLHF. The CDR3 bases are TGTGCCAGCAGCGGGGGACAGTATAATTCACCCCTCCACTTT.

V and J are TRBV3-1 (or the pseudogene TRBV3-2) and TRBJ2-2, with 9 bases aligning to TRBD1. CDR3 size: 16 residues. Germline CDR1 reads LGHDT; CDR2 reads YNNKEL (reference sequence). Trimming took 2 bases from V and 5 from J; bases not matched to a gene: 6. This chain's CDR3 is CASSQTQGARTGELFF. The CDR3 nucleotides read TGTGCCAGCAGCCAAACACAGGGGGCGCGGACCGGGGAGCTGTTTTTT.

This chain joins TRBV7-2 and TRBJ2-7; D is undetermined. Germline V gene sequence: CDR1 SGHTA, CDR2 FQGNSA. This CDR3 is built from 16 residues. The germline V and J ends were trimmed by 2 bases and 5 bases, with 19 bases remaining between them. CDR3 residues: CASSLSGGAMGNEQYF. The CDR3 coding sequence is TGTGCCAGCAGCTTATCGGGCGGTGCTATGGGGAACGAGCAGTACTTC.

On this clone itself: At one end, the junction sequence differs from germline, possibly due to a read error. J is TRBJ1-1 and V is TRBV19, with D tentatively TRBD1 (6 bases). In germline, CDR1 is LNHDA, CDR2 SQIVND (reference sequence). CDR3 length: 15 amino acids. This CDR3 is CASSYRAQTNIEAFF. The CDR3 bases are TGTGCCAGTAGTTACAGGGCCCAGACGAACATTGAAGCTTTCTTT. Together with reference TRBV19 and TRBJ1-1, the CDR3 gives the full variable domain: DGGITQSPKYLFRKEGQNVTLSCEQNLNHDAMYWYRQDPGQGLRLIYYSQIVNDFQKGDIAEGYSVSREKKESFPLTVTSAQKNPTAFYLCASSYRAQTNIEAFFGQGTRLTVV.

This chain joins TRBV11-3 and TRBJ2-7; D not certain. From germline, CDR1 is SGHNT and CDR2 YENEEA. Trimming took off 2 bases at V and 0 bases at J, with 8 bases between the two ends. The CDR3 has 14 residues. CDR3 in amino acids: CASSLHGDSYEQYF. The CDR3 DNA follows: TGTGCCAGCAGCTTACACGGAGACTCCTACGAGCAGTACTTC.

V is TRBV27 and J is TRBJ2-3; the D is unclear. This CDR3 region has 11 residues. Germline lookup yields CDR1 MNHEY and CDR2 SMNVEV (reference sequence). The ends were cut back, 2 bases at V and 5 bases at J, with 2 bases in the middle. Written as DNA, the CDR3 is TGTGCCAGCAGTTTACAAGATACGCAGTATTTT. Translation: CASSLQDTQYF.